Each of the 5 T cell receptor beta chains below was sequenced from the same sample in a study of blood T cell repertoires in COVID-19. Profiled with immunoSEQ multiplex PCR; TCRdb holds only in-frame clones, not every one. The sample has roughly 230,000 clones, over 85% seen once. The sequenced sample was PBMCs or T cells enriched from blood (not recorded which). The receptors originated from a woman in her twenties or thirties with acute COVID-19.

The CDR3 nucleotides read TGTGCCAGCAGTATTTCTCGGACAGGTCTATATGGCTACACCTTC. As protein: CASSISRTGLYGYTF. This chain connects TRBV28 to TRBJ1-2; the match to TRBD1 covers 7 bases. CDR3 length equals 15 residues. After removal of 5 bases from V and 5 bases from J, the junction contained 11 bases not matched to a gene. Germline lookup yields CDR1 MDHEN and CDR2 SYDVKM.

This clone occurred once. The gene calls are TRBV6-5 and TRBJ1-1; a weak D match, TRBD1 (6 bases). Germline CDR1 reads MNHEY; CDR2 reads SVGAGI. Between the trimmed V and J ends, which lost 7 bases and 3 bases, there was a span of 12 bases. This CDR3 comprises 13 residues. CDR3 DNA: TGTGCCAGCAACGACAGGACGTACACTGAAGCTTTCTTT. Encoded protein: CASNDRTYTEAFF.

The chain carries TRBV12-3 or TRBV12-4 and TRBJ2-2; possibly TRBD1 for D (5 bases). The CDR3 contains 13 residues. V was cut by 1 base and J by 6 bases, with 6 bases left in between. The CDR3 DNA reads TGTGCCAGCAGTTTAGTACAGGCCGGGGAGCTGTTTTTT. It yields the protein CASSLVQAGELFF.

The CDR3 protein is CASSYGPGNQPQHF. DNA of the CDR3: TGTGCCAGCAGTTACGGGCCAGGAAATCAGCCCCAGCATTTT. The V and J genes are TRBV6-5 and TRBJ1-5; D uncertain. This CDR3 comprises 14 residues. V was shortened by 2 bases and J by 4 bases, with 9 bases between the two germline ends. Germline CDR1 MNHEY, CDR2 SVGAGI.

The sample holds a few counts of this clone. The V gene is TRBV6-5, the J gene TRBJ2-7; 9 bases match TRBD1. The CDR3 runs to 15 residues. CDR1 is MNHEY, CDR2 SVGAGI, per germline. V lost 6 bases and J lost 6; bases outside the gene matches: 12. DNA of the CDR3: TGTGCCAGCAGAATGAGGGACAGGGCTGTGGGCGAGCAGTACTTC. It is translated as CASRMRDRAVGEQYF.